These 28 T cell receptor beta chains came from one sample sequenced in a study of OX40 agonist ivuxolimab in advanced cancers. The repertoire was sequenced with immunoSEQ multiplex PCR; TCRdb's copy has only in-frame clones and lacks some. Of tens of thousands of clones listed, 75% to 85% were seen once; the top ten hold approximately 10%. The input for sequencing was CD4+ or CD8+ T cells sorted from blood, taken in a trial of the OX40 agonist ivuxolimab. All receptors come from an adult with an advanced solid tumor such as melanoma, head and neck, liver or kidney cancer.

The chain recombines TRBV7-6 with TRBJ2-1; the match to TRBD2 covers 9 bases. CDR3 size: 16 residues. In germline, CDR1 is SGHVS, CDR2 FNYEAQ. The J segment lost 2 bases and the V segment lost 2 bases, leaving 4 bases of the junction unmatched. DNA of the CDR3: TGTGCCAGCAGCTTAATAGCTAGCGGGGCCTACAATGAGCAGTTCTTC. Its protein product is CASSLIASGAYNEQFF.

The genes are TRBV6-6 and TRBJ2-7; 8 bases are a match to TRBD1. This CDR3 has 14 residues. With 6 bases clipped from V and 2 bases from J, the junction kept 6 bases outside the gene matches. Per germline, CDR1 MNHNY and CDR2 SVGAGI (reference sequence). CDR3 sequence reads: CASRRTTGAYEQYF. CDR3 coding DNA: TGTGCCAGCAGGAGAACGACAGGGGCCTACGAGCAGTACTTC.

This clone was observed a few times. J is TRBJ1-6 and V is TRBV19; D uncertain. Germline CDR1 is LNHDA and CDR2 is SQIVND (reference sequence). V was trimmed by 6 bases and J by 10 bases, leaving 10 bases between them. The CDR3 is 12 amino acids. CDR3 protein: CASRGSSSPLHF. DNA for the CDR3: TGTGCCAGTAGAGGATCTTCGTCACCCCTCCACTTT.

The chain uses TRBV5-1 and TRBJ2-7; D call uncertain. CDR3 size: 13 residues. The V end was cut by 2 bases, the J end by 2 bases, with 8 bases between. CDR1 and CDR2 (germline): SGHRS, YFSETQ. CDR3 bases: TGCGCCAGCAGCTTAGCACCAACCTACGAGCAGTACTTC. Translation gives CASSLAPTYEQYF.

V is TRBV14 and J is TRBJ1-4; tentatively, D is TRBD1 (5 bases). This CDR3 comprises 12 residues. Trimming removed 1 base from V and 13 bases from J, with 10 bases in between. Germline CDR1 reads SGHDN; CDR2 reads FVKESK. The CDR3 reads CASSQVGGSLFF. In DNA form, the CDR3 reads TGTGCCAGCAGCCAAGTGGGGGGATCACTGTTTTTT. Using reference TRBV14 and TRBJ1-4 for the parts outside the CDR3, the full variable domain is EAGVTQFPSHSVIEKGQTVTLRCDPISGHDNLYWYRRVMGKEIKFLLHFVKESKQDESGMPNNRFLAERTGGTYSTLKVQPAELEDSGVYFCASSQVGGSLFFGSGTQLSVL.

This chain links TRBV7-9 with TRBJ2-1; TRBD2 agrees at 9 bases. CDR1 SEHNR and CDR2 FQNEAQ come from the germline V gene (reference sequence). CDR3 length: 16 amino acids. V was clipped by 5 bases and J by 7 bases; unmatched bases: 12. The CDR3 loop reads CASSAWGSGGPNEQFF. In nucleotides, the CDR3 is TGTGCCAGCAGCGCCTGGGGTAGCGGGGGTCCAAATGAGCAGTTCTTC. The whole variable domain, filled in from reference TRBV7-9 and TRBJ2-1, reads DTGVSQNPRHKITKRGQNVTFRCDPISEHNRLYWYRQTLGQGPEFLTYFQNEAQLEKSRLLSDRFSAERPKGSFSTLEIQRTEQGDSAMYLCASSAWGSGGPNEQFFGPGTRLTVL.

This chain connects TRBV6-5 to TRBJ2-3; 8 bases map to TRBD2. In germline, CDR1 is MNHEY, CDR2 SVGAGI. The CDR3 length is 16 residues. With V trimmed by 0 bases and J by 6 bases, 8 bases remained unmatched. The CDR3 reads CASSYSGLGGGDTQYF. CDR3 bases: TGTGCCAGCAGTTACTCGGGACTAGGCGGGGGGGATACGCAGTATTTT.

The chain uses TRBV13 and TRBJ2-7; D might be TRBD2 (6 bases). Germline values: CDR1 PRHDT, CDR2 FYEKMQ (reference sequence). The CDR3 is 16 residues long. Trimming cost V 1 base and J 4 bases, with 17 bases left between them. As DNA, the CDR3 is TGTGCCAGCAGCTTAGAGACTCCGGGAGTCCAATACGAGCAGTACTTC. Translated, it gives CASSLETPGVQYEQYF.

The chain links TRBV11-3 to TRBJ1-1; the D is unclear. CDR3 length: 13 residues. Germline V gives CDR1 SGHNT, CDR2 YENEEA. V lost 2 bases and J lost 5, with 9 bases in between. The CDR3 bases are TGTGCCAGCAGCTTAATCTGGTCAACTGAAGCTTTCTTT. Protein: CASSLIWSTEAFF.

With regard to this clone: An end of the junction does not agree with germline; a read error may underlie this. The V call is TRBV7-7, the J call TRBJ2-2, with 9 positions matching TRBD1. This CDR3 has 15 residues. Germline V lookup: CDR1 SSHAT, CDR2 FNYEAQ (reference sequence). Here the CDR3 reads CASSTGQGNTGELFF. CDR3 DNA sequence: TGTGCTAGCAGCACGGGACAGGGGAACACCGGGGAGCTGTTTTTT.

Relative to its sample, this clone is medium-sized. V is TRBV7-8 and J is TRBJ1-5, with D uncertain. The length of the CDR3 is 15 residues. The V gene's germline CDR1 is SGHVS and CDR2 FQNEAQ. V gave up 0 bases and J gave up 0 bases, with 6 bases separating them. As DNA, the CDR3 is TGTGCCAGCAGCTTAGCGGCGAATAGCAATCAGCCCCAGCATTTT. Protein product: CASSLAANSNQPQHF.

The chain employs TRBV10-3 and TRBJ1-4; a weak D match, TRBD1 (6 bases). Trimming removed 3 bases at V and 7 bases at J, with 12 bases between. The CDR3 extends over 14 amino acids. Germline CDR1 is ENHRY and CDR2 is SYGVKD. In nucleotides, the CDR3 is TGTGCCATCAGTGATCAGGGGCTCATTGAAAAACTGTTTTTT. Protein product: CAISDQGLIEKLFF.

The CDR3 region has the DNA TGTGCCAGCAGTCAACGCGGCGGGAGGGCCGCGTTTACGCAGTATTTT. Its translation: CASSQRGGRAAFTQYF. The chain combines TRBV7-2 with TRBJ2-3; 9 nucleotides match TRBD2. J gave up 8 bases and V 6 bases, and 15 bases lay outside the gene matches. Germline-derived CDR1 and CDR2 are SGHTA and FQGNSA. The CDR3 is 16 residues long.

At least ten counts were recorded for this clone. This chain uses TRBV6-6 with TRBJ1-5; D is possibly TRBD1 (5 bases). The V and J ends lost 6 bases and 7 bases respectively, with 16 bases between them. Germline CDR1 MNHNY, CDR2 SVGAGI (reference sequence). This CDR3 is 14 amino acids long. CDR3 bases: TGTGCCAGCAGCCCACAGGAAAACGGGCAGCCCCAGCATTTT. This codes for CASSPQENGQPQHF.

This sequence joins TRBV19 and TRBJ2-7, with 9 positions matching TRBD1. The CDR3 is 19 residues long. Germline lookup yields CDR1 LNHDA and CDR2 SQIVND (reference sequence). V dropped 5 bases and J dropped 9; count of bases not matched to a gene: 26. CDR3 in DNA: TGTGCCAGTAGTGGAGAAACAGGGGGCGGTAAGCCTGCGAAGACTGCGCAGTACTTC. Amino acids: CASSGETGGGKPAKTAQYF.

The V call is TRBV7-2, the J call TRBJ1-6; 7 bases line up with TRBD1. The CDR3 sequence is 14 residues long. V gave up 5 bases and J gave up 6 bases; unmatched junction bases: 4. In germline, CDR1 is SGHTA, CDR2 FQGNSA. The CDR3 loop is CASSPQGGNSPLHF. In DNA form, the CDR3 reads TGTGCCAGCAGCCCTCAGGGGGGTAATTCACCCCTCCACTTT.

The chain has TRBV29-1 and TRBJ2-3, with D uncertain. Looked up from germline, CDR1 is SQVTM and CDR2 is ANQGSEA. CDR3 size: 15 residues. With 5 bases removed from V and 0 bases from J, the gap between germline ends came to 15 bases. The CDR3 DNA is TGCAGCGTTCGGCCCCAGCTCGCAAGCACAGATACGCAGTATTTT. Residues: CSVRPQLASTDTQYF.

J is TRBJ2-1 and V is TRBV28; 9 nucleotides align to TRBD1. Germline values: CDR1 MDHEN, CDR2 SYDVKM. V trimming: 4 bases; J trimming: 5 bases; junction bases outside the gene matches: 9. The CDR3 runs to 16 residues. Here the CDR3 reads CASSSSGQGQNNEQFF. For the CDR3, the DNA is TGTGCCAGCAGTTCCTCCGGACAGGGGCAGAACAATGAGCAGTTCTTC.

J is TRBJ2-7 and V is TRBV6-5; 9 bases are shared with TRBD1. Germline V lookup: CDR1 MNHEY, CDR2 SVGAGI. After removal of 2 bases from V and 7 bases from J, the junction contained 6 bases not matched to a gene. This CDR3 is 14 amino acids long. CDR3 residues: CASSYLDRGGEQYF. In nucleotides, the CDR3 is TGTGCCAGCAGTTACCTGGACAGGGGTGGGGAGCAGTACTTC.

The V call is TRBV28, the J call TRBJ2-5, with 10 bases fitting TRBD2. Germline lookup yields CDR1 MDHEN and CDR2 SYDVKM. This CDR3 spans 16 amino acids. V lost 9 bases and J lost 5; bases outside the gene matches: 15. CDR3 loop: CASFPSGGKEMETQYF. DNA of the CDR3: TGTGCCAGTTTCCCTAGCGGGGGAAAAGAAATGGAGACCCAGTACTTC.

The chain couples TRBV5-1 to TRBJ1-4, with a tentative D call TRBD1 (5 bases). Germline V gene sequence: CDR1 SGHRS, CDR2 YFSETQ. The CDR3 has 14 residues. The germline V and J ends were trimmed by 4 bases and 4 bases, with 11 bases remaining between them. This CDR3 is CASSTRDFNEKLFF. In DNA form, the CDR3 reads TGCGCCAGCAGCACCCGGGACTTTAATGAAAAACTGTTTTTT.

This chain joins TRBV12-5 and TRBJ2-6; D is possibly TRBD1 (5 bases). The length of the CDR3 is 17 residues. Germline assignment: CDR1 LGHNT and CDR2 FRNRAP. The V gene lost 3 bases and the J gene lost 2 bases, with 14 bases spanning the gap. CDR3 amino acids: CASGFIRDSTGANVLTF. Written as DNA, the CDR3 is TGTGCTAGTGGTTTCATCAGGGATTCGACTGGGGCCAACGTCCTGACTTTC.

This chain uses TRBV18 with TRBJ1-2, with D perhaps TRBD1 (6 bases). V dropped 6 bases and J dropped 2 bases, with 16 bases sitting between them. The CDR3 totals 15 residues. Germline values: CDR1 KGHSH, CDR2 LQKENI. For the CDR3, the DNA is TGTGCCAGCTCGATGGAGGGGGTGAGGAACTATGGCTACACCTTC. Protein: CASSMEGVRNYGYTF.

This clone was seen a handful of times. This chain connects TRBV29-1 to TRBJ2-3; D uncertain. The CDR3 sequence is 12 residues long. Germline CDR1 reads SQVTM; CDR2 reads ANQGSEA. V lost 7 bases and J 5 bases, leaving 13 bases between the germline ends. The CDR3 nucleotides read TGCAGCGCCCTCATGCCTGGAGATACGCAGTATTTT. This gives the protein CSALMPGDTQYF.

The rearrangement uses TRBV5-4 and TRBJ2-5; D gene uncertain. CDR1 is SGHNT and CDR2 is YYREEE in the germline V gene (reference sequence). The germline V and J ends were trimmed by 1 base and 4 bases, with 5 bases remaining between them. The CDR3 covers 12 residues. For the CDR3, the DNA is TGTGCCAGCAGCTTGTTGCCAGAGACCCAGTACTTC. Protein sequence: CASSLLPETQYF.

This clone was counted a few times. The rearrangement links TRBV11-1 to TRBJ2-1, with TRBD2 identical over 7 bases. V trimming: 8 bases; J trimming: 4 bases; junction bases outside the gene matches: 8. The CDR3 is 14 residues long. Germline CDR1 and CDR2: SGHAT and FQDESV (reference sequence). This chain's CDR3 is CASCIAGQYNEQFF. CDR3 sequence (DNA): TGTGCCAGCTGCATAGCGGGCCAGTACAATGAGCAGTTCTTC.

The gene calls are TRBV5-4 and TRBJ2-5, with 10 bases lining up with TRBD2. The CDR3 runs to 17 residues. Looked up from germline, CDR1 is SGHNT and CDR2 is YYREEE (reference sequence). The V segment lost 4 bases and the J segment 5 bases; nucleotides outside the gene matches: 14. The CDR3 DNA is TGTGCCAGCAGCCCGGGGGCTAGCGGGAGAAGAGAGGAGACCCAGTACTTC. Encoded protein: CASSPGASGRREETQYF.

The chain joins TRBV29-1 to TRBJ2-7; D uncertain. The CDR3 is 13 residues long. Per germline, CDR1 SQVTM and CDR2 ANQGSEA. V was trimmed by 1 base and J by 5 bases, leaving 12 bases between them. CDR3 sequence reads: CSVEGRVANEQYF. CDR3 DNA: TGCAGCGTTGAAGGACGCGTGGCCAACGAGCAGTACTTC.